This T cell receptor (beta chain) was sequenced in a study of T cell responses to AZD1222 COVID-19 vaccine. Sequenced by immunoSEQ multiplex PCR; TCRdb stores in-frame clones only, minus some. The sample table includes around 150,000 clones. Overall study results and limits: White British people made up most donors, females outnumbered males, and clonal diversity was possibly underestimated.

Trimming took 7 bases from V and 2 from J, leaving 11 bases between them. The CDR3 spans 13 residues. Germline V gene sequence: CDR1 SGHDT, CDR2 YYEEEE. Details on this clone: Its antigen remains unknown.

The chain has TRBV5-6 and TRBJ2-3; D gene uncertain. Sequenced: peripheral blood. This clonotype was sampled from an adult in good health. The CDR3 sequence is CASATRTTDTQYF. As DNA, the CDR3 is TGTGCCAGCGCAACCCGTACCACAGATACGCAGTATTTT.